This T cell receptor (beta chain) appears in the sequencing data of a study of blood T cells in healthy people across ages. The overall study: Per every two T cells, about one barcoded beta molecule was captured by template switching. Study results and limitations: Whereas aged donors had fewer naive CD4+ cells, long-lived donors had more of them and higher diversity.

Healthy Caucasian individuals from Russia aged roughly 6 to 90 served as donors. Collection of approximately 9.3 milliliters of peripheral blood was performed for each donor. Combining a sample-barcoded 5' primer with a J-beta primer mix, a second PCR ran for about 7 to 11 cycles. TCRdb re-called the 5' RACE reads with MiXCR, one entry per CDR3 protein. The profile shows hundreds of thousands of distinct CDR3 sequences, less than 60% of them singletons. Notes on this clonotype: The antigen remains unidentified.

The CDR3 is 17 amino acids. Germline V gene lookup returns CDR1 SNHLY and CDR2 FYNNEI. With 7 bases removed from V and 0 bases from J, the gap between germline ends came to 19 bases. The receptor was derived from a man older than 75 in good health. Source material: blood. The chain uses TRBV2 and TRBJ1-5; possible D gene TRBD1, 6 bases. The CDR3 nucleotides are TGTGCCAGCACGAGAGGGGGGCCACAGGATAGCAATCAGCCCCAGCATTTT. Amino acid sequence: CASTRGGPQDSNQPQHF.